A selection of T cell receptor beta chains follows, all from one sample in a study of T cells after yellow fever vaccination. TCRdb reprocessed the 5' RACE reads with MiXCR, giving one entry per CDR3 protein. The table records hundreds of thousands of distinct CDR3 sequences, around 16% of them present only once. This specimen consisted of PBMCs, obtained 5 days after the first yellow fever vaccination. All receptors derive from a man between 18 and 29 years old who received the YFV17D yellow fever vaccine. Both conserved end residues are part of each CDR3. The order of the fields is V gene, CDR3 length, J gene, clone size, D gene, CDR3 protein, CDR3 DNA. A D gene is named only where the DNA matches it firmly. The size of a clone is reported for some rows only, either as once, few or many, or as a class for expanded clones.

V: TRBV20-1; length: 12; J: TRBJ1-2; size: -; D: -; CDR3: CSANLQSYGYTF; DNA: TGCAGTGCTAACCTTCAGTCCTATGGCTACACCTTC
V: TRBV20-1; length: 14; J: TRBJ2-2; size: few; D: TRBD2; CDR3: CSASLAGGGGELFF; DNA: TGCAGTGCTAGCCTAGCGGGAGGGGGCGGGGAGCTGTTTTTT
V: TRBV6-2/TRBV6-3; length: 15; J: TRBJ2-3; size: -; D: -; CDR3: CASSLRQAAGDTQYF; DNA: TGTGCCAGCAGTCTCCGACAGGCGGCTGGAGATACGCAGTATTTT
V: TRBV28; length: 12; J: TRBJ1-3; size: few; D: -; CDR3: CATGSRGNTIYF; DNA: TGTGCCACCGGGTCCCGTGGAAACACCATATATTTT
V: TRBV7-2; length: 16; J: TRBJ2-7; size: few; D: -; CDR3: CASSLGGTLFTYEQYF; DNA: TGTGCCAGCAGCTTAGGTGGGACACTATTCACCTACGAGCAGTACTTC
V: TRBV5-1; length: 16; J: TRBJ1-1; size: few; D: -; CDR3: CASSGGLGPQNTEAFF; DNA: TGCGCCAGCAGCGGAGGGTTAGGGCCCCAGAACACTGAAGCTTTCTTT
V: TRBV4-3; length: 17; J: TRBJ1-6; size: few; D: -; CDR3: CASSQDHLGQYNSPLHF; DNA: TGCGCCAGCAGCCAAGATCATCTGGGTCAGTATAATTCACCCCTCCACTTT
V: TRBV4-3; length: 14; J: TRBJ1-1; size: -; D: TRBD1; CDR3: CASSRHRQGQEAFF; DNA: TGCGCCAGCAGCCGTCACCGACAGGGACAGGAAGCTTTCTTT
V: TRBV20-1; length: 14; J: TRBJ2-3; size: few; D: TRBD2; CDR3: CSAALAGSTDTQYF; DNA: TGCAGTGCCGCTCTAGCGGGGAGCACAGATACGCAGTATTTT
V: TRBV20-1; length: 9; J: TRBJ1-1; size: few; D: -; CDR3: CSARGQAFF; DNA: TGCAGTGCTAGGGGGCAAGCTTTCTTT
V: TRBV27; length: 13; J: TRBJ1-6; size: -; D: -; CDR3: CASKLGTGRALHF; DNA: TGTGCCAGCAAACTGGGAACGGGGAGGGCCCTCCACTTT
V: TRBV5-5; length: 14; J: TRBJ1-2; size: -; D: -; CDR3: CASSVRDGLYGYTF; DNA: TGTGCCAGCAGCGTAAGGGACGGACTCTATGGCTACACCTTC
V: TRBV5-6; length: 17; J: TRBJ2-2; size: -; D: TRBD1; CDR3: CASSFLGQGEVTGELFF; DNA: TGTGCCAGCAGCTTTTTGGGGCAGGGGGAAGTCACCGGGGAGCTGTTTTTT
V: TRBV6-1; length: 14; J: TRBJ2-3; size: -; D: TRBD2; CDR3: CASRLAGAINTQYF; DNA: TGTGCCAGCAGGCTAGCGGGGGCTATAAATACGCAGTATTTT
V: TRBV9; length: 15; J: TRBJ2-5; size: -; D: -; CDR3: CASSADPGDSETQYF; DNA: TGTGCCAGCAGCGCGGACCCGGGGGATTCAGAGACCCAGTACTTC
V: TRBV20-1; length: 13; J: TRBJ2-5; size: -; D: -; CDR3: CSARGGNEETQYF; DNA: TGCAGTGCTAGAGGGGGAAATGAAGAGACCCAGTACTTC
V: TRBV11-1; length: 16; J: TRBJ2-3; size: few; D: TRBD2; CDR3: CASSEGLAGASDTQYF; DNA: TGTGCCAGCAGCGAAGGACTAGCGGGGGCCTCAGATACGCAGTATTTT
V: TRBV7-8; length: 15; J: TRBJ1-2; size: few; D: -; CDR3: CASSLERASLYGYTF; DNA: TGTGCCAGCAGCTTAGAGAGGGCAAGCCTCTATGGCTACACCTTC
V: TRBV4-1; length: 16; J: TRBJ2-1; size: few; D: -; CDR3: CASSQDPGKSYNEQFF; DNA: TGCGCCAGCAGCCAAGACCCAGGGAAATCCTACAATGAGCAGTTCTTC
V: TRBV5-1; length: 17; J: TRBJ2-3; size: few; D: TRBD1; CDR3: CASSPGGQGVIADTQYF; DNA: TGCGCCAGCAGCCCGGGGGGACAGGGTGTCATTGCAGATACGCAGTATTTT
V: TRBV10-2; length: 13; J: TRBJ1-4; size: -; D: -; CDR3: CASSVTGREKLFF; DNA: TGCGCCAGCAGTGTTACAGGGCGTGAAAAACTGTTTTTT
V: TRBV7-2; length: 13; J: TRBJ1-3; size: many; D: -; CDR3: CASTPGSGNTIYF; DNA: TGTGCCAGCACCCCAGGGTCTGGAAACACCATATATTTT
V: TRBV4-1; length: 14; J: TRBJ1-1; size: many; D: -; CDR3: CASSHQAENTEAFF; DNA: TGCGCCAGCAGCCACCAGGCGGAAAACACTGAAGCTTTCTTT
V: TRBV6-1; length: 13; J: TRBJ1-5; size: few; D: -; CDR3: CATSGGAQQPQHF; DNA: TGTGCCACCTCGGGGGGGGCACAACAGCCCCAGCATTTT
V: TRBV6-1; length: 14; J: TRBJ1-5; size: -; D: TRBD1; CDR3: CASSRGQGWKPQHF; DNA: TGTGCCAGCAGTAGGGGACAGGGGTGGAAGCCCCAGCATTTT
V: TRBV20-1; length: 16; J: TRBJ2-7; size: -; D: -; CDR3: CSARTVHATNLYEQYF; DNA: TGCAGTGCTAGAACGGTCCATGCGACGAACCTTTACGAGCAGTACTTC
V: TRBV3-1; length: 18; J: TRBJ1-1; size: -; D: -; CDR3: CASSQVFKVTGPNTEAFF; DNA: TGTGCCAGCAGCCAAGTTTTTAAGGTGACCGGACCGAACACTGAAGCTTTCTTT
V: TRBV7-9; length: 15; J: TRBJ2-5; size: few; D: -; CDR3: CASSWGQEGSETQYF; DNA: TGTGCCAGCAGCTGGGGGCAGGAGGGGTCGGAGACCCAGTACTTC
V: TRBV18; length: 15; J: TRBJ2-7; size: few; D: -; CDR3: CASSPPSTVRYEQYF; DNA: TGTGCCAGCTCACCCCCCTCGACCGTCCGGTACGAGCAGTACTTC
V: TRBV11-2; length: 17; J: TRBJ1-2; size: few; D: -; CDR3: CASSLRASGYLNYGYTF; DNA: TGTGCCAGCAGCCTACGGGCGTCGGGTTACCTAAACTATGGCTACACCTTC
V: TRBV5-4; length: 15; J: TRBJ2-7; size: few; D: TRBD1; CDR3: CASSPSGQGGDEQYF; DNA: TGTGCCAGCAGCCCATCGGGACAGGGTGGCGACGAGCAGTACTTC
V: TRBV6-5; length: 17; J: TRBJ2-1; size: many; D: TRBD1; CDR3: CASSPSRTGSSYNEQFF; DNA: TGTGCCAGCAGTCCCTCGAGGACAGGTAGCTCCTACAATGAGCAGTTCTTC
V: TRBV5-5; length: 13; J: TRBJ2-5; size: -; D: -; CDR3: CACGIRGTETQYF; DNA: TGTGCCTGCGGCATCAGGGGCACAGAGACCCAGTACTTC